The sample holds many counts of the clone carrying this T cell receptor (beta chain). This entry is derived from a study of regulatory T cells in long-lasting Graves disease. Regarding time point: newly diagnosed GD, antithyroid drugs for less than 3 months. Preparation of the TCR library used RNA extracted from PBMCs. The TCR beta library used iRepertoire HTBI primers with Arm-PCR amplification of CDR3. TCRdb analysed the multiplex PCR reads with MiXCR anew, one entry per CDR3 protein. Among approximately 490,000 distinct CDR3 sequences listed, roughly 17% were seen once. The CDR3 is 12 amino acids. Germline lookup yields CDR1 SGHAT and CDR2 FQNNGV. V was shortened by 5 bases and J by 6 bases, with 11 bases between the two germline ends. These records were also assigned to another study, of T cells in Graves' hyperthyroidism and ophthalmopathy. This second report adds: First-round RT-PCR of the TCR CDR3 relied on the HTBI primer set.

Source: peripheral blood mononuclear cells (PBMCs), taken at new diagnosis, from a patient treated with antithyroid drugs. The receptor's source is a man aged 35 to 55 with Graves disease. This rearrangement joins TRBV11-2 to TRBJ2-7, with D hard to call. Here the CDR3 reads CASSRRTGEQYF. CDR3 sequence (DNA): TGTGCCAGCAGCCGACGGACGGGCGAGCAGTACTTC.